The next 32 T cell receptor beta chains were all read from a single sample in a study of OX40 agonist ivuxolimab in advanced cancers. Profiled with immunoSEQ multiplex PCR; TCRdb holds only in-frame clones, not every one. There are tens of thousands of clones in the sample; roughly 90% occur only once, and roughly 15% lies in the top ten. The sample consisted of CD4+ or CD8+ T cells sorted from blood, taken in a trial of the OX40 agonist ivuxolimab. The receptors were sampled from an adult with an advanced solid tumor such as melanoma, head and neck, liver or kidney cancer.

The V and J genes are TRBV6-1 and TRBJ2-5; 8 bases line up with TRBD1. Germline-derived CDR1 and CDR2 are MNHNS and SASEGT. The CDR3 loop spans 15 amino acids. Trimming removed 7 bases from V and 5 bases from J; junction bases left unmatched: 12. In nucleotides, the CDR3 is TGTGCCAGCACACCGGGGCAGGGGGCGATGGAGACCCAGTACTTC. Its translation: CASTPGQGAMETQYF.

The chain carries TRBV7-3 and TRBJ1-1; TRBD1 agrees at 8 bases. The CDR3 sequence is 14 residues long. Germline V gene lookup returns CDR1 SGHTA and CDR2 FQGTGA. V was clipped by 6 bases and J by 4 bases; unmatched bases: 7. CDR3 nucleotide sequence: TGTGCCAGCAGAGAAGATCAGGGGGCCACTGAAGCTTTCTTT. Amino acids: CASREDQGATEAFF.

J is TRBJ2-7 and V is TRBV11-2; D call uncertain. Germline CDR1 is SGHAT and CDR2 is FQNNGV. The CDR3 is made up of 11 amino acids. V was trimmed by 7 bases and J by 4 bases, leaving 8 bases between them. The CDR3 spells CASMIGYEQYF. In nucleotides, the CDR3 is TGTGCCAGCATGATTGGATACGAGCAGTACTTC.

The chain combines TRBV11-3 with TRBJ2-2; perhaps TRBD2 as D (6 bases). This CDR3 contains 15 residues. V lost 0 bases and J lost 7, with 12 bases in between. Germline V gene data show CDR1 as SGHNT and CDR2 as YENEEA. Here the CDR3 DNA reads TGTGCCAGCAGCTTAGAGGGGGGACCCAGCGGGGAGCTGTTTTTT. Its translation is CASSLEGGPSGELFF.

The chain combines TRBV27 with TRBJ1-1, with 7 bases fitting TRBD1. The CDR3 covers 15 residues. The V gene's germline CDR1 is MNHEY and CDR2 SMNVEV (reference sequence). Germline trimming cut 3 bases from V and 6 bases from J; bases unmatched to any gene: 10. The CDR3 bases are TGTGCCAGCAGTTTTGGGTTAGGGACAGTCGCTGAAGCTTTCTTT. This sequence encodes CASSFGLGTVAEAFF.

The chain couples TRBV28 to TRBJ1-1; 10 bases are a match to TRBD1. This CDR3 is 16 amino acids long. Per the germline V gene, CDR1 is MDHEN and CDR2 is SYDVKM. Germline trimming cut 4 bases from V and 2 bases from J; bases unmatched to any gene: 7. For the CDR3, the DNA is TGTGCCAGCAGTTCCAAGACAGGGGGCCTAAACACTGAAGCTTTCTTT. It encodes CASSSKTGGLNTEAFF.

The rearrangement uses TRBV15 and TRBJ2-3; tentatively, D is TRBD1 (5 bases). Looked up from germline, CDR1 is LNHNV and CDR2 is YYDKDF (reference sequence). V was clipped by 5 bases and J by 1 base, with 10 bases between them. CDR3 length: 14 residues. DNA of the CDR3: TGTGCCACCAGCCCTCAGACAGGCACAGATACGCAGTATTTT. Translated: CATSPQTGTDTQYF.

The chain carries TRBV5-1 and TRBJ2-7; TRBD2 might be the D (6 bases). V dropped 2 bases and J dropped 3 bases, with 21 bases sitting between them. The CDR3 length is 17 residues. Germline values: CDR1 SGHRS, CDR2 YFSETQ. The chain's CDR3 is CASSLTELLASSYEQYF. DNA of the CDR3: TGCGCCAGCAGCTTAACCGAACTACTAGCCTCCAGCTACGAGCAGTACTTC.

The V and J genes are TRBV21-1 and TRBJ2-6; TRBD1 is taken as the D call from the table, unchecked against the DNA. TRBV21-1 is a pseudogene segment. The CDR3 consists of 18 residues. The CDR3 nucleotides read TGTGCCAGCAGCAACCCGGACAGGGACTTCTCTGGGGCCAACGTCCTGACTTTC. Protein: CASSNPDRDFSGANVLTF.

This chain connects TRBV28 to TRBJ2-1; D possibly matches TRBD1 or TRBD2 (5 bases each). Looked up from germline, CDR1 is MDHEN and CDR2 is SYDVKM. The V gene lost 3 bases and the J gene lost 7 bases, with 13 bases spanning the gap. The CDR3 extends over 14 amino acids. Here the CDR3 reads CASSFGAGPNEQFF. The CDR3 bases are TGTGCCAGCAGTTTTGGGGCGGGCCCGAATGAGCAGTTCTTC.

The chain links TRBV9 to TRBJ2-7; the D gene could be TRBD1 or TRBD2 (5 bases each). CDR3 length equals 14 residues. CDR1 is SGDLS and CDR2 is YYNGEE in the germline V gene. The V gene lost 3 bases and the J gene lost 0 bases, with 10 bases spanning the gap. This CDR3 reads CASSGGDGSYEQYF. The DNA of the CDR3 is TGTGCCAGCAGCGGAGGGGACGGCTCCTACGAGCAGTACTTC.

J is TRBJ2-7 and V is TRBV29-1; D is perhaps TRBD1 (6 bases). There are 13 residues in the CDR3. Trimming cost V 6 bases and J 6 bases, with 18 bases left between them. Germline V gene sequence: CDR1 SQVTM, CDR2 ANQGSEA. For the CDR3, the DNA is TGCAGCGTCGTGACAGGCCACCCCGGCGAGCAGTACTTC. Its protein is CSVVTGHPGEQYF.

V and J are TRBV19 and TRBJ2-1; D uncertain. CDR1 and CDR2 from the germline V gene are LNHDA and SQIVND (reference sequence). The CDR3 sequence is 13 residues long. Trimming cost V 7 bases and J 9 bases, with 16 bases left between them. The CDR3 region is CASNGRRSPEQFF. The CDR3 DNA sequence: TGTGCCAGTAACGGGCGGAGAAGCCCTGAGCAGTTCTTC.

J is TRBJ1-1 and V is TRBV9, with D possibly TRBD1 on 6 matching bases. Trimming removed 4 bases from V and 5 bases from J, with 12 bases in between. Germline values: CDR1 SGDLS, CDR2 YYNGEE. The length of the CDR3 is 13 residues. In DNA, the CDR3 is TGTGCCAGCAGCAGTCAGGGGAAGACTGAAGCTTTCTTT. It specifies CASSSQGKTEAFF.

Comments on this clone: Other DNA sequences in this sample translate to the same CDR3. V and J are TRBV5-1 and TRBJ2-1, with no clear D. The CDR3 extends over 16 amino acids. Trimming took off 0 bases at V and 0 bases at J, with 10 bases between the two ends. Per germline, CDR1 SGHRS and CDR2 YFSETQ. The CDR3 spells CASSLAVRGSYNEQFF. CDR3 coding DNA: TGCGCCAGCAGCTTGGCCGTCAGAGGCTCCTACAATGAGCAGTTCTTC.

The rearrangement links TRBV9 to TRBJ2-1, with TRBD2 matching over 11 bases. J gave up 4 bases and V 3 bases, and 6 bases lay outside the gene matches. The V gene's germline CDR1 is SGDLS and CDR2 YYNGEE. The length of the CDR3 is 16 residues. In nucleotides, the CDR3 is TGTGCCAGCAGCGCCTCAACTAGCGGGGGATACAATGAGCAGTTCTTC. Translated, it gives CASSASTSGGYNEQFF.

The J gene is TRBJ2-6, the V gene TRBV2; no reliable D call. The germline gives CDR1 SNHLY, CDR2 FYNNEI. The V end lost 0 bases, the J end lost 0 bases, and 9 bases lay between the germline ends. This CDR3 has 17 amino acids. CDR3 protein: CASSEAYAISGANVLTF. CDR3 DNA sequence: TGTGCCAGCAGTGAAGCCTACGCCATCTCTGGGGCCAACGTCCTGACTTTC.

CDR3 sequence: CASSSGQGIYEQYF. The CDR3 DNA follows: TGTGCCAGCAGCTCGGGACAGGGGATCTACGAGCAGTACTTC. The gene calls are TRBV5-8 and TRBJ2-7; TRBD1 matches 10 bases. The V and J ends lost 3 bases and 3 bases, in that order; junction bases with no gene match: 3. Germline V gene lookup returns CDR1 SGHTS and CDR2 YDEGEE. This CDR3 region has 14 residues.

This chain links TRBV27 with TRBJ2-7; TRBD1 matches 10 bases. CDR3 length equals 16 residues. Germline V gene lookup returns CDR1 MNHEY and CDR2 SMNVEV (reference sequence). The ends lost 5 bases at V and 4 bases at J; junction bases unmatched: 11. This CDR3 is CASSPSGGQGTYEQYF. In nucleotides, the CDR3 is TGTGCCAGCAGTCCCTCCGGGGGACAGGGGACGTACGAGCAGTACTTC.

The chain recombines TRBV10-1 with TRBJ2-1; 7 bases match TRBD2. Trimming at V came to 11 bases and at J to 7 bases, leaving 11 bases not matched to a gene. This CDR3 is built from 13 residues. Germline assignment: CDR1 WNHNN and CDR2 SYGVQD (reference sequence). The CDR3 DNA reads TGCGCCTCCAGTGATGAGGGAGGGAATGAGCAGTTCTTC. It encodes CASSDEGGNEQFF.

The CDR3 DNA reads as TGTGCCAGTAGTATTCACGAACGATACAATGAGCAGTTCTTC. Its translation: CASSIHERYNEQFF. The V gene is TRBV19, the J gene TRBJ2-1; D is ambiguous. V lost 3 bases to trimming and J lost 4 bases, with 10 bases between them. This CDR3 has 14 residues. Germline CDR1 reads LNHDA; CDR2 reads SQIVND (reference sequence).

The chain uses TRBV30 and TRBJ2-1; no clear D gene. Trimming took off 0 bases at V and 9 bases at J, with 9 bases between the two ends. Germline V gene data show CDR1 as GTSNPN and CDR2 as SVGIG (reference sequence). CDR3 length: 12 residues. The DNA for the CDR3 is TGTGCCTGGAGTGTCTCCTGGAGTGAGCAGTTCTTC. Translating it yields CAWSVSWSEQFF.

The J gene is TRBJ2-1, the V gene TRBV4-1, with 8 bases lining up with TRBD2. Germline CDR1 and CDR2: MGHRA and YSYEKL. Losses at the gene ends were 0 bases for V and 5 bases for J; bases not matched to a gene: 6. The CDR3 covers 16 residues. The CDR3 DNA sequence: TGCGCCAGCAGCCAAGAAGGAGCGGGAGTGAACAATGAGCAGTTCTTC. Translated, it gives CASSQEGAGVNNEQFF.

CDR3 in amino acids: CASSYSGRPDTQYF. CDR3 coding DNA: TGTGCCAGCAGTTACTCTGGCAGGCCAGATACGCAGTATTTT. The rearrangement uses TRBV6-5 and TRBJ2-3; D gene uncertain. V was trimmed by 0 bases and J by 4 bases, leaving 8 bases between them. Per germline, CDR1 MNHEY and CDR2 SVGAGI. The CDR3 runs to 14 residues.

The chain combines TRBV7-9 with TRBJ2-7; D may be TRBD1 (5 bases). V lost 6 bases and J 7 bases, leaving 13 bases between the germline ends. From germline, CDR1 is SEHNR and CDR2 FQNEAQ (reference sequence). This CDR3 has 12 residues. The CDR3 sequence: CASRTVAEEQYF. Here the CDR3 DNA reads TGTGCCAGCAGGACAGTTGCGGAGGAGCAGTACTTC.

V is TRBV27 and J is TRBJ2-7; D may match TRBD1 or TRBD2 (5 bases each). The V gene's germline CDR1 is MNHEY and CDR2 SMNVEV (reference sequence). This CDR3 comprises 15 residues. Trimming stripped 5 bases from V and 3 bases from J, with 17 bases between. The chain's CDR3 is CASSPPVGVFYEQYF. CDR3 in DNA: TGTGCCAGCAGTCCGCCGGTGGGGGTCTTCTACGAGCAGTACTTC.

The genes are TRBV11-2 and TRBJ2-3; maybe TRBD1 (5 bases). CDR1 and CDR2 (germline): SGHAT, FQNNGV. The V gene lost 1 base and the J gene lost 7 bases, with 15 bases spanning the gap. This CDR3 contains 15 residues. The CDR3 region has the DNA TGTGCCAGCAGCTTAGGGCAGGGAATTGGAAATACGCAGTATTTT. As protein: CASSLGQGIGNTQYF.

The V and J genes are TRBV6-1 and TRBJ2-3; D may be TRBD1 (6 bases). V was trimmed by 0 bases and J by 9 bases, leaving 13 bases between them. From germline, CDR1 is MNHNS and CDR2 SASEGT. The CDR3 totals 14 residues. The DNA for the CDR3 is TGTGCCAGCAGTGAAGCGAACTTCAGGGGAACGCAGTATTTT. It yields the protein CASSEANFRGTQYF.

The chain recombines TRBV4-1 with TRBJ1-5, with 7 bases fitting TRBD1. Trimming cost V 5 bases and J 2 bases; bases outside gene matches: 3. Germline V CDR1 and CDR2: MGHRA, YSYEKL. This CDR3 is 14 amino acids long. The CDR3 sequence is CASSTGEGNQPQHF. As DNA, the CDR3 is TGCGCCAGCAGCACAGGGGAGGGCAATCAGCCCCAGCATTTT.

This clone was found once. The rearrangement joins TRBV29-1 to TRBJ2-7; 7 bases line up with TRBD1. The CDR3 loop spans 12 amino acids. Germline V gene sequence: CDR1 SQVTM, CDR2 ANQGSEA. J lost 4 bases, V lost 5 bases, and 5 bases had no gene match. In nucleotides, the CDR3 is TGCAGCGTTCTTAGGGGGCCGTACGAGCAGTACTTC. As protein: CSVLRGPYEQYF.

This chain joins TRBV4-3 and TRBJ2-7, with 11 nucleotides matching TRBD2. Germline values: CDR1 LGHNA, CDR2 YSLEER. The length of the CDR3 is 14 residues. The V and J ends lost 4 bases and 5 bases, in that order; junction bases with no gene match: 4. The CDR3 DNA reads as TGCGCCAGCAGCCTTAGCGGGAGGGTCCACGAGCAGTACTTC. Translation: CASSLSGRVHEQYF.

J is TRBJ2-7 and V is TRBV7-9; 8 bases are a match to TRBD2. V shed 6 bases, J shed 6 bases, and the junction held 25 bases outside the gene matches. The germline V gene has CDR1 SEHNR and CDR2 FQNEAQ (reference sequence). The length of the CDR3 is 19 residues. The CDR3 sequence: CASSRRRVGQRETRGEQYF. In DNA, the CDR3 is TGTGCCAGCAGTCGCAGACGGGTGGGCCAGCGGGAGACCCGGGGCGAGCAGTACTTC.